The entry below describes one T cell receptor beta chain. This specimen comes from a study of T cells in Graves' hyperthyroidism and ophthalmopathy. Amplified TCR beta CDR3 regions derived from RNA transcripts. Primed by the HTBI set, a first-round RT-PCR was run on the TCR CDR3. A single record per CDR3 protein comes from TCRdb applying MiXCR to the multiplex PCR reads. The repertoire consists of approximately 710,000 distinct CDR3 sequences, with approximately 15% occurring once and the leading ten covering around a sixth. V shed 10 bases and J 3 bases; nucleotides not matched to a gene: 6. The germline gives CDR1 SGHNT, CDR2 YYREEE (reference sequence). There are 13 residues in the CDR3.

The chain uses TRBV5-4 and TRBJ2-1; 8 nucleotides match TRBD1. The sequenced sample consisted of blood. The sequence was collected from a man aged 50 to 60 with Graves' hyperthyroidism. CDR3 nucleotide sequence: TGTGCCTCTCTAGGACAGGGCTACAATGAGCAGTTCTTC. This sequence encodes CASLGQGYNEQFF.